This entry lists 5 T cell receptor beta chains sequenced from one sample in a study of regulatory T cells in long-lasting Graves disease. With iRepertoire HTBI primers and Arm-PCR of CDR3 regions, TCR beta libraries were built. TCRdb itself ran the multiplex PCR reads through MiXCR, one entry per CDR3 protein. The sample lists roughly 400,000 distinct CDR3 sequences; around 20% were seen once. Time point reported: persistent/refractory GD, antithyroid drugs over 5 years with positive TRAb. RNA extracted from PBMCs served as the sequencing template. The specimen was peripheral blood mononuclear cells (PBMCs), collected when the disease was refractory, from a patient treated with antithyroid drugs. Source of these receptors: a female donor with Graves disease.

This clonotype was seen repeatedly, ten times or more. The chain has TRBV7-2 and TRBJ2-7; D perhaps matches TRBD2 (6 bases). V was clipped by 3 bases and J by 3 bases, with 9 bases between them. CDR1 SGHTA and CDR2 FQGNSA come from the germline V gene. The CDR3 loop spans 13 amino acids. The CDR3 DNA is TGTGCCAGCAGCTTCCCGGGAGACTACGAGCAGTACTTC. Its protein product is CASSFPGDYEQYF. The entire variable domain, with the rest obtained from reference TRBV7-2 and TRBJ2-7, is as follows: GAGVSQSPSNKVTEKGKDVELRCDPISGHTALYWYRQSLGQGLEFLIYFQGNSAPDKSGLPSDRFSAERTGGSVSTLTIQRTQQEDSAVYLCASSFPGDYEQYFGPGTRLTVT.

The rearrangement links TRBV6-2 or TRBV6-3 to TRBJ1-5, with TRBD1 matching 9 bases. Germline V gene data show CDR1 as MNHEY and CDR2 as SVGEGT. The V segment lost 6 bases and the J segment 4 bases; nucleotides outside the gene matches: 7. This CDR3 is built from 15 residues. CDR3 amino acids: CASRRTGGENQPQHF. The DNA for the CDR3 is TGTGCCAGCAGACGTACAGGGGGCGAGAATCAGCCCCAGCATTTT.

The gene calls are TRBV30 and TRBJ1-5, with TRBD1 as a possible D gene (5 bases). CDR1 and CDR2 (germline): GTSNPN, SVGIG (reference sequence). CDR3 length: 14 residues. With 1 base removed from V and 6 bases from J, the gap between germline ends came to 13 bases. The chain's CDR3 is CAWSGWQGSQPQHF. The CDR3 nucleotides read TGTGCCTGGAGTGGGTGGCAGGGAAGTCAGCCCCAGCATTTT.

The chain employs TRBV3-1 and TRBJ1-6; TRBD1 matches at 7 bases. Germline CDR1 is LGHDT and CDR2 is YNNKEL (reference sequence). V was clipped by 4 bases and J by 7 bases; unmatched bases: 13. There are 17 residues in the CDR3. The CDR3 sequence: CASSPRPTGQRNSPLHF. In DNA, the CDR3 is TGTGCCAGCAGCCCGCGCCCCACGGGACAGAGGAATTCACCCCTCCACTTT.

Points on this clonotype: A single base separates this from a much larger clone, so it may be a read error. The chain recombines TRBV7-2 with TRBJ2-5; 9 bases are shared with TRBD1. Germline V lookup: CDR1 SGHTA, CDR2 FQGNSA. The CDR3 has 14 residues. The CDR3, as DNA: TGTGCCAGCGGCTTTGGGACAGGGTTGGAGACCCAGTACTTC. The encoded protein is CASGFGTGLETQYF.